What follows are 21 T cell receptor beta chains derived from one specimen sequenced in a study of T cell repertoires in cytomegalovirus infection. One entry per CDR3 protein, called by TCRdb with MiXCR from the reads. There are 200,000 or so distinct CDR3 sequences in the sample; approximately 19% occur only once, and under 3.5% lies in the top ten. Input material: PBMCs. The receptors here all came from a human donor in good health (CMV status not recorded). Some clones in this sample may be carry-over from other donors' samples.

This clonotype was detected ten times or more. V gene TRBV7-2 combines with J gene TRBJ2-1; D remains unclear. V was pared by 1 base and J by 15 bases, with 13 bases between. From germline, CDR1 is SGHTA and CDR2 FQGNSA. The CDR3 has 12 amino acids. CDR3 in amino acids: CASSLGSKWLFF. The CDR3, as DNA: TGTGCCAGCAGCTTAGGGTCCAAATGGTTGTTCTTC.

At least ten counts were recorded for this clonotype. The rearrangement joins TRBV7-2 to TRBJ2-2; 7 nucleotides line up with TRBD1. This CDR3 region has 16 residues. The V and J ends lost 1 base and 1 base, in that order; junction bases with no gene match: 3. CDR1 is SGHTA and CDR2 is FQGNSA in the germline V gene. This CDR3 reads CASSLVRTGNTGELFF. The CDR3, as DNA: TGTGCCAGCAGCTTAGTAAGGACAGGGAACACCGGGGAGCTGTTTTTT.

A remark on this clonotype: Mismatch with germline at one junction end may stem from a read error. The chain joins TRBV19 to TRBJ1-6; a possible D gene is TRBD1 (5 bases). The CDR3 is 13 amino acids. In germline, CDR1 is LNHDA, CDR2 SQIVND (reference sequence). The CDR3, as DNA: TGTGCCAGTAGTATACTCGGGACTTCATCCCTCCACTTT. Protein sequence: CASSILGTSSLHF.

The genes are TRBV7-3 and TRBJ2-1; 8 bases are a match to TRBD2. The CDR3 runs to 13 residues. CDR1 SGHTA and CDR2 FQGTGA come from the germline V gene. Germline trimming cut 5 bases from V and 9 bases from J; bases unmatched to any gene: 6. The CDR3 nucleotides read TGTGCCAGCAGCGGGACTAGTAGGAGTGAGCAGTTCTTC. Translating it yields CASSGTSRSEQFF.

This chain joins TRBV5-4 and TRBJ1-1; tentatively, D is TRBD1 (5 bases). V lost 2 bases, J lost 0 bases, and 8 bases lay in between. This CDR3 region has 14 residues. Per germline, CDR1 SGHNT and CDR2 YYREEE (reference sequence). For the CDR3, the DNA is TGTGCCAGCAGCTTCAGGGACTTGAACACTGAAGCTTTCTTT. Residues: CASSFRDLNTEAFF.

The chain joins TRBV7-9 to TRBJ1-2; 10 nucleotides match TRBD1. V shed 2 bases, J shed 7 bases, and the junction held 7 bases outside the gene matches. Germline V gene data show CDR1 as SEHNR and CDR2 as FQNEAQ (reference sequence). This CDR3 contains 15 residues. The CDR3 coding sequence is TGTGCCAGCAGCTTAACGGGACAGGGGATGAGTGGCTACACCTTC. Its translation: CASSLTGQGMSGYTF.

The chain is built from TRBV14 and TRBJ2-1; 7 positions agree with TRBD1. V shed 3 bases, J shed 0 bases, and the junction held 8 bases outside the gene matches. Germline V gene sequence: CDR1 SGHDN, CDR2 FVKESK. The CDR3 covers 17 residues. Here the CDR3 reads CASSHGSRGRSYNEQFF. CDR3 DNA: TGTGCCAGCAGCCATGGGTCGAGGGGGCGCTCCTACAATGAGCAGTTCTTC.

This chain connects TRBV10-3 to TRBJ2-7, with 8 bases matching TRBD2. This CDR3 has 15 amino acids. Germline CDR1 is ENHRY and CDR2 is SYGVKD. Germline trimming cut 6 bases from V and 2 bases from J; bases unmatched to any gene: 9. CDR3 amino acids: CAIRNSLAGTYEQYF. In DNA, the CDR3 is TGTGCCATCAGAAATTCCCTAGCGGGTACCTACGAGCAGTACTTC.

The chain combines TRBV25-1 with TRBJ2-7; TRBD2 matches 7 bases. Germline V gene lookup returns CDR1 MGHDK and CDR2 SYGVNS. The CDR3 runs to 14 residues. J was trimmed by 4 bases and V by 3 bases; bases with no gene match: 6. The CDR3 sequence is CASSERGSAYEQYF. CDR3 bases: TGTGCCAGCAGTGAGCGCGGGAGTGCTTACGAGCAGTACTTC.

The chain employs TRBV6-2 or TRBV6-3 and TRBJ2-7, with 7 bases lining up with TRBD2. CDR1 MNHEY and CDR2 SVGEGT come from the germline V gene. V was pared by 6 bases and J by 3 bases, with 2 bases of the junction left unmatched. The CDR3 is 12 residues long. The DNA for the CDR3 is TGTGCCAGCAGCTGGGACTACTACGAGCAGTACTTC. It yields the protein CASSWDYYEQYF.

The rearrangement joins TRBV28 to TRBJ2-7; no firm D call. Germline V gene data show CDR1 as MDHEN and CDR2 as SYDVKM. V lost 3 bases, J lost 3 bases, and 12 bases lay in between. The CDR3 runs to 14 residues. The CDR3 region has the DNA TGTGCCAGCAGTTTGGTTTCCCCTGACTACGAGCAGTACTTC. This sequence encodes CASSLVSPDYEQYF.

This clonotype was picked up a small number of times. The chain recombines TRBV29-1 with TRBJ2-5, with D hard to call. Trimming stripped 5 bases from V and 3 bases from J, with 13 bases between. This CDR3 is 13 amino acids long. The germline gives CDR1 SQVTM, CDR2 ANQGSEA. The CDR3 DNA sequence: TGCAGCGTTTCACCCCGATTAGAAGAGACCCAGTACTTC. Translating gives CSVSPRLEETQYF.

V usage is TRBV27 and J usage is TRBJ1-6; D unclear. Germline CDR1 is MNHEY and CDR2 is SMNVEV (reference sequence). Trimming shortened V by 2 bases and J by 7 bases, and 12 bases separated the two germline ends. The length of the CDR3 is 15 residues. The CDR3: CASSLSIVGNSPLHF. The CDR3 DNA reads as TGTGCCAGCAGTTTAAGTATAGTGGGCAATTCACCCCTCCACTTT.

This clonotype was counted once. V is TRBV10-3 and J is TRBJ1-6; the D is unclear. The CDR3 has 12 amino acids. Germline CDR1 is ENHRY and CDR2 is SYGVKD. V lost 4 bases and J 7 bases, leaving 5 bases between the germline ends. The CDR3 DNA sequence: TGTGCCATCAGTGTGGGGAATTCACCCCTCCACTTT. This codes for CAISVGNSPLHF.

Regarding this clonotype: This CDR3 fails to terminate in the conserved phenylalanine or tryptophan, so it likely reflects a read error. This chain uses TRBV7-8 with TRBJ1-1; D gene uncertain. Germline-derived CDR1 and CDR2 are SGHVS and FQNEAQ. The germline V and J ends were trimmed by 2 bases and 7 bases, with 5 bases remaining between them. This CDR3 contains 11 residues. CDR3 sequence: CASSLSGEAFL. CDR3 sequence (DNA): TGTGCCAGCAGCTTATCCGGTGAAGCTTTCCTT.

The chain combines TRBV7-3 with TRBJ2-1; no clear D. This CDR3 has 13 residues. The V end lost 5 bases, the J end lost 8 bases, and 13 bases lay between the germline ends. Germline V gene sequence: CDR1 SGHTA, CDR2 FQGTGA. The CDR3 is CASSRLGSDEQFF. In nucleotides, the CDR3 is TGTGCCAGCAGCCGTCTCGGCTCCGATGAGCAGTTCTTC. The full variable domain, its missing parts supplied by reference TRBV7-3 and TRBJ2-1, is GAGVSQTPSNKVTEKGKYVELRCDPISGHTALYWYRQSLGQGPEFLIYFQGTGAADDSGLPNDRFFAVRPEGSVSTLKIQRTERGDSAVYLCASSRLGSDEQFFGPGTRLTVL.

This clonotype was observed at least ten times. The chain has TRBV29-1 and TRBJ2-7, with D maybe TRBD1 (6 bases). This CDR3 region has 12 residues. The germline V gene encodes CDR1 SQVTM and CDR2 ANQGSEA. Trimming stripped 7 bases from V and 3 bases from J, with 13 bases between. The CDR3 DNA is TGCAGCGCCCAACAGGGCATCTACGAGCAGTACTTC. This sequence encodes CSAQQGIYEQYF.

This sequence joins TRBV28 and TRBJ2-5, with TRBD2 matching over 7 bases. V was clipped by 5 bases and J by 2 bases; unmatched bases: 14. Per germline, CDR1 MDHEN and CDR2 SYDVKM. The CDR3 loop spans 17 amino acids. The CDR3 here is CASSPSRYSGLQETQYF. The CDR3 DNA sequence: TGTGCCAGCAGTCCCTCCCGGTATAGCGGGCTTCAAGAGACCCAGTACTTC.

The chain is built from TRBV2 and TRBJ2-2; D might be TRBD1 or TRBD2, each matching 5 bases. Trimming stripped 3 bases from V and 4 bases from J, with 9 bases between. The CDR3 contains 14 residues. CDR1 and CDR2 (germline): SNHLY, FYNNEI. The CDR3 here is CASSDEGFTGELFF. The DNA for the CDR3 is TGTGCCAGCAGTGACGAGGGGTTCACCGGGGAGCTGTTTTTT.

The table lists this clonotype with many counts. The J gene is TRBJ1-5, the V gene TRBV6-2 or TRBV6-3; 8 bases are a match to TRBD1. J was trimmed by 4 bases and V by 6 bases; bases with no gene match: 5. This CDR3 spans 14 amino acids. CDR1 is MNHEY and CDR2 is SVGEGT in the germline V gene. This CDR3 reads CASRPNRGNQPQHF. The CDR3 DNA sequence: TGTGCCAGCAGGCCCAACAGGGGGAATCAGCCCCAGCATTTT.

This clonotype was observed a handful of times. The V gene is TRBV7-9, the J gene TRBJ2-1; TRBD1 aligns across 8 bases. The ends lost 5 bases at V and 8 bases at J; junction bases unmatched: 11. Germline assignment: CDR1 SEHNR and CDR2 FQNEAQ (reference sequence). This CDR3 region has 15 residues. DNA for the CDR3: TGTGCCAGCAGCCTGACCGGGACAGGTTTCCATGAGCAGTTCTTC. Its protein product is CASSLTGTGFHEQFF.